A single sample gave rise to the 26 T cell receptor beta chains below, sequenced in a study of CD8 T cells in ankylosing spondylitis. TCRdb passed the 5' RACE reads through MiXCR, listing each CDR3 protein once. The sample includes 200,000 to 300,000 distinct CDR3 sequences, roughly 8.2% of them seen just once. The specimen sequenced was blood, either unsorted or a sorted T cell fraction (not recorded which). Receptors were obtained from a female donor with ankylosing spondylitis or in good health (not recorded which).

In this sample, this clonotype turned up many times. The chain links TRBV7-2 to TRBJ2-1, with 10 bases lining up with TRBD2. Trimming removed 5 bases from V and 5 bases from J; junction bases left unmatched: 6. Germline assignment: CDR1 SGHTA and CDR2 FQGNSA. The CDR3 is 15 residues long. CDR3 sequence (DNA): TGTGCCAGCAGCCGTAGCGGGAGGAAAGACAATGAGCAGTTCTTC. This encodes CASSRSGRKDNEQFF.

This clonotype was seen ten or more times. The V call is TRBV6-2 or TRBV6-3, the J call TRBJ2-7, with TRBD1 identical over 9 bases. Trimming cost V 4 bases and J 3 bases; bases outside gene matches: 16. CDR1 and CDR2 (germline): MNHEY, SVGEGT. The CDR3 consists of 18 residues. The CDR3 sequence: CASSSYRGRREKIYEQYF. In DNA form, the CDR3 reads TGTGCCAGCAGTTCCTACAGGGGGCGCCGGGAAAAAATCTACGAGCAGTACTTC.

The chain employs TRBV6-1 and TRBJ2-1; D ambiguous. Germline assignment: CDR1 MNHNS and CDR2 SASEGT. V lost 6 bases to trimming and J lost 7 bases, with 16 bases between them. The CDR3 spans 14 residues. The CDR3 region is CASSGLKDGNEQFF. DNA of the CDR3: TGTGCCAGCAGCGGATTAAAGGACGGAAATGAGCAGTTCTTC.

The chain uses TRBV7-2 and TRBJ1-5; possibly TRBD1 for D (6 bases). The CDR3 is 16 amino acids. The germline V gene has CDR1 SGHTA and CDR2 FQGNSA. Between the trimmed V and J ends, which lost 4 bases and 7 bases, there was a span of 20 bases. CDR3 coding DNA: TGTGCCAGCAGCTCCTCCGGGACACCCTACGACCAGCCCCAGCATTTT. Amino acids: CASSSSGTPYDQPQHF.

This clonotype was picked up many times. This chain joins TRBV5-4 and TRBJ2-5; D is undetermined. The CDR3 totals 16 residues. Trimming shortened V by 4 bases and J by 3 bases, and 19 bases separated the two germline ends. CDR1 is SGHNT, CDR2 YYREEE, per germline (reference sequence). CDR3 residues: CASSRLHKSVEETQYF. The CDR3 DNA is TGTGCCAGCAGCAGGTTACACAAATCGGTGGAAGAGACCCAGTACTTC.

This clonotype was counted many times. The rearrangement joins TRBV9 to TRBJ1-1; TRBD1 aligns across 8 bases. The CDR3 is 14 residues long. Germline values: CDR1 SGDLS, CDR2 YYNGEE. V dropped 3 bases and J dropped 10; count of bases not matched to a gene: 11. In DNA form, the CDR3 reads TGTGCCAGCAGCGCGACTGTCGGACAGGGAACAGCTTTCTTT. Protein: CASSATVGQGTAFF.

This clonotype was counted at least ten times. This rearrangement joins TRBV7-2 to TRBJ1-6; possibly TRBD1 for D (5 bases). The CDR3 consists of 13 residues. Per the germline V gene, CDR1 is SGHTA and CDR2 is FQGNSA. Deletions cut 5 bases from V and 9 bases from J, with 11 bases between. The CDR3 loop is CASSRPGVSPLHF. In DNA form, the CDR3 reads TGTGCCAGCAGCAGACCGGGGGTTTCACCCCTCCACTTT.

Ten or more counts support this clonotype. CDR3 nucleotides: TGCAGTGCTAAGCACAGGGGGAACACTGAAGCTTTCTTT. It encodes CSAKHRGNTEAFF. The chain couples TRBV20-1 to TRBJ1-1; TRBD1 aligns across 7 bases. This CDR3 spans 13 amino acids. Germline CDR1 is DFQATT and CDR2 is SNEGSKA (reference sequence). Losses at the gene ends were 4 bases for V and 1 base for J; bases not matched to a gene: 3.

The table lists this clonotype with many counts. The V and J genes are TRBV6-4 and TRBJ1-6; 7 bases map to TRBD1. V was pared by 3 bases and J by 5 bases, with 1 base of the junction left unmatched. The CDR3 loop spans 14 amino acids. The germline V gene has CDR1 MRHNA and CDR2 SNTAGT. The CDR3 is CASSEGQNNSPLHF. Here the CDR3 DNA reads TGTGCCAGCAGTGAGGGACAGAATAATTCACCCCTCCACTTT.

This clonotype was counted a few times. The rearrangement uses TRBV6-2 or TRBV6-3 and TRBJ2-1, with D possibly matching TRBD1 (6 bases). This CDR3 has 15 amino acids. V lost 2 bases, J lost 0 bases, and 8 bases lay in between. From germline, CDR1 is MNHEY and CDR2 SVGEGT. The CDR3 DNA follows: TGTGCCAGCAGTTACAACAGGGTCTCCTACAATGAGCAGTTCTTC. This codes for CASSYNRVSYNEQFF.

This clonotype appeared many times. The chain is built from TRBV4-3 and TRBJ2-6, with TRBD1 as a possible D gene (7 bases). The length of the CDR3 is 17 residues. V lost 1 base, J lost 4 bases, and 14 bases lay in between. Per germline, CDR1 LGHNA and CDR2 YSLEER. DNA of the CDR3: TGCGCCAGCAGCCAAGGGGGCGGGACAGCCGGGGCCAACGTCCTGACTTTC. Protein sequence: CASSQGGGTAGANVLTF.

The chain links TRBV7-2 to TRBJ2-1; D uncertain. The CDR3 length is 13 residues. The germline V gene has CDR1 SGHTA and CDR2 FQGNSA. V dropped 4 bases and J dropped 5 bases, with 9 bases sitting between them. The CDR3 DNA follows: TGTGCCAGCAGCTCCCAAACGGACAATGAGCAGTTCTTC. As protein: CASSSQTDNEQFF.

The chain combines TRBV7-9 with TRBJ2-4; no reliable D call. Germline V lookup: CDR1 SEHNR, CDR2 FQNEAQ (reference sequence). This CDR3 comprises 15 residues. The V gene lost 5 bases and the J gene lost 0 bases, with 11 bases spanning the gap. Here the CDR3 DNA reads TGTGCCAGCAGCCCTCAGCTGTTAGCCAAAAACATTCAGTACTTC. Amino acids: CASSPQLLAKNIQYF.

This clonotype was counted many times. The rearrangement uses TRBV12-3 or TRBV12-4 and TRBJ2-7, with 8 bases that match TRBD1. Losses at the gene ends were 8 bases for V and 0 bases for J; bases not matched to a gene: 3. The CDR3 is 13 amino acids. For the CDR3, the DNA is TGTGCCAGCCATACAGGGGGCTCCTACGAGCAGTACTTC. The encoded protein is CASHTGGSYEQYF.

This clonotype was picked up many times. V gene TRBV5-8 combines with J gene TRBJ1-4; D ambiguous. The CDR3 extends over 17 amino acids. Germline V gene data show CDR1 as SGHTS and CDR2 as YDEGEE. The germline V and J ends were trimmed by 0 bases and 2 bases, with 14 bases remaining between them. The CDR3 is CASSLGRTLGTNEKLFF. The CDR3 nucleotides read TGTGCCAGCAGCTTGGGTCGTACCCTTGGGACTAATGAAAAACTGTTTTTT.

This clonotype was detected a few times. The rearrangement uses TRBV19 and TRBJ1-1; D is ambiguous. Germline CDR1 and CDR2: LNHDA and SQIVND (reference sequence). The CDR3 covers 14 residues. Trimming shortened V by 4 bases and J by 5 bases, and 14 bases separated the two germline ends. CDR3 residues: CASSTRGVRTEAFF. CDR3 sequence (DNA): TGTGCCAGTAGTACTCGGGGAGTAAGGACTGAAGCTTTCTTT.

This clonotype was counted ten times or more. The rearrangement joins TRBV19 to TRBJ1-5; no firm D call. V lost 5 bases, J lost 5 bases, and 13 bases lay in between. Germline CDR1 and CDR2: LNHDA and SQIVND (reference sequence). The CDR3 covers 14 residues. This CDR3 is CASSLDVPDQPQHF. The CDR3 DNA is TGTGCCAGTAGTTTGGACGTCCCCGATCAGCCCCAGCATTTT.

This clonotype was observed at least ten times. The chain combines TRBV3-1 with TRBJ2-7; D remains ambiguous. Trimming cost V 0 bases and J 6 bases, with 12 bases left between them. CDR3 length: 14 residues. CDR1 is LGHDT and CDR2 is YNNKEL in the germline V gene (reference sequence). The CDR3 is CASSQDPVQGEQYF. The CDR3 DNA sequence: TGTGCCAGCAGCCAAGATCCCGTACAAGGCGAGCAGTACTTC.

This clonotype was seen repeatedly, ten times or more. V is TRBV3-1 and J is TRBJ1-1; D remains unclear. The CDR3 contains 13 residues. Germline CDR1 and CDR2: LGHDT and YNNKEL (reference sequence). The V end was cut by 7 bases, the J end by 3 bases, with 12 bases between. The CDR3 DNA reads as TGTGCCAGCACCCACGGGCCGGACACTGAAGCTTTCTTT. It specifies CASTHGPDTEAFF.

The genes are TRBV6-5 and TRBJ2-7, with D perhaps matching TRBD1 (6 bases). This CDR3 contains 18 residues. Germline values: CDR1 MNHEY, CDR2 SVGAGI. The ends were cut back, 2 bases at V and 5 bases at J, with 25 bases in the middle. The CDR3 protein is CASSYKNRYRASIDEQYF. As DNA, the CDR3 is TGTGCCAGCAGTTACAAGAATAGGTACAGGGCGTCCATTGACGAGCAGTACTTC.

This clonotype was recorded at least ten times. This chain joins TRBV6-6 and TRBJ2-2; 7 nucleotides agree with TRBD2. This CDR3 is built from 13 residues. The trim removed 8 bases at V and 3 bases at J, leaving 3 bases unmatched. Germline V lookup: CDR1 MNHNY, CDR2 SVGAGI (reference sequence). CDR3 region: CASGRADTGELFF. The CDR3, as DNA: TGTGCCAGCGGGAGGGCCGACACCGGGGAGCTGTTTTTT.

The chain recombines TRBV20-1 with TRBJ1-4; unclear D gene. This CDR3 has 13 amino acids. The V gene's germline CDR1 is DFQATT and CDR2 SNEGSKA (reference sequence). The V gene lost 3 bases and the J gene lost 3 bases, with 8 bases spanning the gap. CDR3 DNA: TGCAGTGCTAGTCGGCAGTCTAATGAAAAACTGTTTTTT. This codes for CSASRQSNEKLFF.

This clonotype came up many times. V gene TRBV21-1 combines with J gene TRBJ2-7. TRBV21-1 is a documented pseudogene. The CDR3 has 15 amino acids. The CDR3 region is CASSKFHKASYEQYF. The DNA for the CDR3 is TGTGCCAGCAGCAAATTCCACAAGGCCTCCTACGAGCAGTACTTC.

In this sample, this clonotype turned up many times. This rearrangement joins TRBV6-5 to TRBJ2-7, with 7 bases lining up with TRBD2. V was pared by 0 bases and J by 6 bases, with 5 bases of the junction left unmatched. Looked up from germline, CDR1 is MNHEY and CDR2 is SVGAGI. The CDR3 runs 14 residues. CDR3 region: CASSYSGGDSEQYF. The DNA for the CDR3 is TGTGCCAGCAGTTACTCTGGGGGGGATAGCGAGCAGTACTTC.

This clonotype was observed many times. CDR3 protein: CASSRSYSTDTQYF. The DNA for the CDR3 is TGTGCCAGCAGCCGGAGCTATAGCACAGATACGCAGTATTTT. V is TRBV7-2 and J is TRBJ2-3; no clear D. V lost 5 bases, J lost 0 bases, and 9 bases lay in between. Germline values: CDR1 SGHTA, CDR2 FQGNSA. This CDR3 is 14 amino acids long. Based on the CDR3 plus reference TRBV7-2 and TRBJ2-3, the full variable domain is GAGVSQSPSNKVTEKGKDVELRCDPISGHTALYWYRQSLGQGLEFLIYFQGNSAPDKSGLPSDRFSAERTGGSVSTLTIQRTQQEDSAVYLCASSRSYSTDTQYFGPGTRLTVL.

This clonotype occurred many times. The junction and the germline gene differ at one end; a read error may be behind it. The chain uses TRBV20-1 and TRBJ1-2, with TRBD1 matching over 12 bases. Germline V CDR1 and CDR2: DFQATT, SNEGSKA (reference sequence). The CDR3 length is 17 residues. The CDR3 DNA is TGCAGTGCAAGAGACCCGGGACAGGGGGCTCGAAACTATGGCTACACCTTC. It is translated as CSARDPGQGARNYGYTF.